This TCR beta chain originates from a study of T-cell reconstitution after alpha-beta-depleted transplantation in children. The table lists this clonotype with a few counts. This CDR3 comprises 15 residues. Between the trimmed V and J ends, which lost 5 bases and 6 bases, there was a span of 20 bases. Germline CDR1 reads SEHNR; CDR2 reads FQNEAQ (reference sequence). Using unique molecular identifiers, the investigators prepared the TCRbeta library. In TCRdb, the PCR reads were re-called with MiXCR into one record per CDR3 protein. The sample holds some 600,000 distinct CDR3 sequences, 16% seen once. Material: PBMCs from the stem cell graft donor, obtained from the stem cell graft. The J gene is TRBJ2-7, the V gene TRBV7-9; a possible D gene is TRBD1 (6 bases). The TCR originated in a human donor who donated a stem cell graft to a child with acute myeloid leukemia. The CDR3 loop is CASSPQTGPRGEQYF. The CDR3 DNA is TGTGCCAGCAGCCCACAGACAGGTCCGAGGGGCGAGCAGTACTTC.